The 31 T cell receptor beta chains in this list originate from one sample, sequenced in a study of cytomegalovirus exposure and HLA in healthy donors. PCR was performed using 60 Vbeta and 13 Jbeta primers. TCRdb's table, derived via immunoSEQ multiplex PCR, lists solely in-frame clones and lacks some. This sample has fewer than 40,000 clones, with 70% to 85% found just once. Sequencing was done on a sample of PBMCs. Every receptor here comes from a young woman in good health and CMV-seronegative.

This CDR3 is CASSIEGSYGYTF. The CDR3 DNA reads TGTGCCAGTAGTATAGAGGGCAGCTATGGCTACACCTTC. V is TRBV19 and J is TRBJ1-2; D gene unclear. Between the trimmed V and J ends, which lost 0 bases and 4 bases, there was a span of 6 bases. The length of the CDR3 is 13 residues. From germline, CDR1 is LNHDA and CDR2 SQIVND (reference sequence).

The V gene is TRBV15, the J gene TRBJ2-1; 8 bases are shared with TRBD2. V lost 5 bases to trimming and J lost 0 bases; unmatched junction nucleotides: 6. This CDR3 is 16 amino acids long. Germline CDR1 and CDR2: LNHNV and YYDKDF (reference sequence). The CDR3 region has the DNA TGTGCCACCAGCGATAGCGGGGTAAGCTCCTACAATGAGCAGTTCTTC. It specifies CATSDSGVSSYNEQFF.

This clone was counted only a few times. V is TRBV4-2 and J is TRBJ2-2; D may be TRBD2 (6 bases). Germline lookup yields CDR1 LGHNA and CDR2 YNFKEQ. V was clipped by 1 base and J by 4 bases, with 13 bases between them. The CDR3 runs 16 residues. CDR3 sequence: CASSQGEGAGTGELFF. CDR3 coding DNA: TGTGCCAGCAGCCAAGGAGAGGGAGCGGGCACCGGGGAGCTGTTTTTT.

The gene calls are TRBV21-1 and TRBJ1-1; the table calls TRBD1, which could not be checked here. TRBV21-1 is shown as a pseudogene. The CDR3 runs 17 residues. The CDR3 DNA reads as TGTGCCAGCAGCAAAGGATCCCCGGGACAGGGGGCCCCTGAAGCTTTCTTT. Protein sequence: CASSKGSPGQGAPEAFF.

CDR3 in amino acids: CASSPWTSGTNEQFF. Written as DNA, the CDR3 is TGTGCCAGTAGTCCCTGGACTAGCGGGACCAATGAGCAGTTCTTC. This chain joins TRBV19 and TRBJ2-1, with 12 bases matching TRBD2. V gave up 5 bases and J gave up 6 bases; unmatched junction bases: 5. CDR3 length equals 15 residues. Germline V gene sequence: CDR1 LNHDA, CDR2 SQIVND (reference sequence).

This clone was counted a few times. This rearrangement joins TRBV4-1 to TRBJ2-1; TRBD2 agrees at 9 bases. After removal of 8 bases from V and 15 bases from J, the junction contained 17 bases not matched to a gene. The CDR3 is 14 amino acids. Germline CDR1 and CDR2: MGHRA and YSYEKL. CDR3 amino acids: CASPPETSGFDGFF. CDR3 in DNA: TGCGCCAGCCCACCGGAGACTAGCGGTTTTGATGGGTTCTTC.

The chain uses TRBV30 and TRBJ1-2; 8 bases match TRBD1. This CDR3 is 13 amino acids long. Germline trimming cut 4 bases from V and 7 bases from J; bases unmatched to any gene: 8. Germline V gene sequence: CDR1 GTSNPN, CDR2 SVGIG (reference sequence). In nucleotides, the CDR3 is TGTGCCTGGATGGTAGGACAGGGCCTTGGCTACACCTTC. Encoded protein: CAWMVGQGLGYTF.

In its sample, this clone ranks as medium-sized (0.01 to 0.1%). This chain uses TRBV4-3 with TRBJ1-2; TRBD1 matches at 9 bases. Trimming removed 4 bases from V and 2 bases from J; junction bases left unmatched: 5. This CDR3 is 15 amino acids long. CDR1 is LGHNA and CDR2 is YSLEER in the germline V gene. The CDR3 nucleotides read TGCGCCAGCAGCCTGGACAGGGGCCCAAACTATGGCTACACCTTC. It is translated as CASSLDRGPNYGYTF.

The gene calls are TRBV12-1 and TRBJ2-1; the listed D gene, TRBD2, was not tested against the DNA. TRBV12-1 is deemed a pseudogene. The CDR3 spans 15 residues. The CDR3 DNA follows: TGTGCCAGCAGCTTTAACCGGACTGCGTACAATGAGCAGTTCTTC. The encoded protein is CASSFNRTAYNEQFF.

This clone has just a few counts. The chain employs TRBV6-4 and TRBJ2-3, with 10 bases lining up with TRBD2. The CDR3 consists of 16 residues. J was trimmed by 0 bases and V by 0 bases; bases with no gene match: 0. Germline V gene sequence: CDR1 MRHNA, CDR2 SNTAGT. CDR3 sequence: CASSDSTSGSTDTQYF. The DNA for the CDR3 is TGTGCCAGCAGTGACTCGACTAGCGGGAGCACAGATACGCAGTATTTT.

This clone was detected only a few times. The chain's CDR3 is CASSKGLAGIPSYEQYF. The CDR3 nucleotides are TGTGCCAGCAGCAAGGGACTAGCGGGAATCCCGTCCTACGAGCAGTACTTC. The V gene is TRBV5-6, the J gene TRBJ2-7; the match to TRBD2 covers 13 bases. J was trimmed by 1 base and V by 4 bases; bases with no gene match: 8. The germline V gene has CDR1 SGHDT and CDR2 YYEEEE. This CDR3 comprises 17 residues.

This clone was counted a single time. CDR3 nucleotide sequence: TGTGCCAGTAGGATGGGGACTAGCGGGCCCACAGATACGCAGTATTTT. As protein: CASRMGTSGPTDTQYF. The chain joins TRBV19 to TRBJ2-3; TRBD2 matches at 12 bases. Germline loops: CDR1 LNHDA, CDR2 SQIVND (reference sequence). The CDR3 length is 16 residues. With V trimmed by 6 bases and J by 2 bases, 6 bases remained unmatched.

The rearrangement links TRBV18 to TRBJ2-1, with 10 bases lining up with TRBD2. Trimming at V came to 1 base and at J to 5 bases, leaving 8 bases not matched to a gene. Looked up from germline, CDR1 is KGHSH and CDR2 is LQKENI. The CDR3 runs to 17 residues. CDR3 residues: CASSPRLAGAGDNEQFF. In nucleotides, the CDR3 is TGTGCCAGCTCACCACGTCTAGCGGGAGCGGGGGACAATGAGCAGTTCTTC.

The rearrangement uses TRBV23-1 and TRBJ2-3, with TRBD1 matching 10 bases. TRBV23-1 is given ORF status, its function remaining uncertain. Unmatched junction bases numbered 18, after V lost 3 bases and J lost 0 bases. This CDR3 is 21 amino acids long. The DNA of the CDR3 is TGCGCCAGCAGTCATAGTGACAGGGGGCCGAGGAAAAGCGGGAGCACAGATACGCAGTATTTT. This encodes CASSHSDRGPRKSGSTDTQYF.

The genes are TRBV7-6 and TRBJ1-2, with 7 bases matching TRBD1. CDR3 length equals 17 residues. V lost 2 bases, J lost 0 bases, and 9 bases stayed unmatched. Germline CDR1 reads SGHVS; CDR2 reads FNYEAQ. In nucleotides, the CDR3 is TGTGCCAGCAGCTTATCTACTTGGACAGGAGCTAACTATGGCTACACCTTC. Its translation is CASSLSTWTGANYGYTF.

J is TRBJ1-2 and V is TRBV5-1, with 7 bases aligning to TRBD1. V was clipped by 4 bases and J by 0 bases; unmatched bases: 3. CDR3 length: 14 residues. Germline V gives CDR1 SGHRS, CDR2 YFSETQ. For the CDR3, the DNA is TGCGCCAGCAGCCCGACAGGGACTAACTATGGCTACACCTTC. Amino acids: CASSPTGTNYGYTF.

J is TRBJ1-4 and V is TRBV6-1; a possible D gene is TRBD1 (5 bases). Germline CDR1 is MNHNS and CDR2 is SASEGT. The V gene lost 10 bases and the J gene lost 0 bases, with 15 bases spanning the gap. The CDR3 is 15 amino acids. The CDR3 reads CATLVPGATNEKLFF. CDR3 bases: TGTGCCACGCTCGTCCCGGGGGCAACTAATGAAAAACTGTTTTTT.

The rearrangement links TRBV5-6 to TRBJ1-2; D is perhaps TRBD1 (5 bases). Germline lookup yields CDR1 SGHDT and CDR2 YYEEEE. The CDR3 consists of 14 residues. Trimming shortened V by 6 bases and J by 3 bases, and 15 bases separated the two germline ends. The CDR3 region is CASTPLGGDYGYTF. In DNA, the CDR3 is TGTGCCAGCACCCCCTTAGGAGGGGACTATGGCTACACCTTC.

This clone was counted only a few times. This chain connects TRBV2 to TRBJ2-3; 12 nucleotides line up with TRBD2. Germline loops: CDR1 SNHLY, CDR2 FYNNEI. V was pared by 4 bases and J by 2 bases, with 7 bases of the junction left unmatched. The CDR3 sequence is 17 residues long. The chain's CDR3 is CASSARLAGDFTDTQYF. The CDR3 bases are TGTGCCAGCAGTGCAAGACTAGCGGGGGACTTCACAGATACGCAGTATTTT.

The chain uses TRBV6-5 and TRBJ1-2; D remains unclear. The CDR3 runs 16 residues. Germline loops: CDR1 MNHEY, CDR2 SVGAGI. Trimming took off 0 bases at V and 5 bases at J, with 16 bases between the two ends. The CDR3 loop is CASSYSKDVGDYGYTF. The CDR3 coding sequence is TGTGCCAGCAGTTACTCGAAAGATGTTGGAGATTATGGCTACACCTTC.

This sequence joins TRBV4-1 and TRBJ2-5, with 8 bases lining up with TRBD2. Near its end, the DNA agrees better with TRBJ2-7, so the J call may be wrong. The CDR3 length is 15 residues. Germline CDR1 and CDR2: MGHRA and YSYEKL. CDR3 region: CASSLSGAGEYEQYF. CDR3 DNA sequence: TGCGCCAGCAGCCTCAGCGGAGCGGGAGAATACGAGCAGTACTTC.

This clone was counted between two and nine times. The chain joins TRBV7-9 to TRBJ2-3, with D possibly TRBD1 on 5 matching bases. Germline CDR1 and CDR2: SEHNR and FQNEAQ (reference sequence). The CDR3 contains 16 residues. The ends were cut back, 5 bases at V and 2 bases at J, with 17 bases in the middle. CDR3 sequence: CASSPDDRIDTDTQYF. CDR3 nucleotides: TGTGCCAGCAGCCCAGATGACAGAATCGACACAGATACGCAGTATTTT.

The V gene is TRBV7-2, the J gene TRBJ2-3; the D gene is possibly TRBD2 (7 bases). The germline gives CDR1 SGHTA, CDR2 FQGNSA. The CDR3 runs to 16 residues. With 1 base removed from V and 2 bases from J, the gap between germline ends came to 13 bases. CDR3 bases: TGTGCCAGCAGCTTAGGGGAGGGGGGCCTCACAGATACGCAGTATTTT. Amino acid sequence: CASSLGEGGLTDTQYF. The full variable domain, in which reference TRBV7-2 and TRBJ2-3 provide the parts outside the CDR3, is GAGVSQSPSNKVTEKGKDVELRCDPISGHTALYWYRQSLGQGLEFLIYFQGNSAPDKSGLPSDRFSAERTGGSVSTLTIQRTQQEDSAVYLCASSLGEGGLTDTQYFGPGTRLTVL.

The chain carries TRBV28 and TRBJ2-1; 9 nucleotides match TRBD2. Germline V CDR1 and CDR2: MDHEN, SYDVKM. The CDR3 has 14 amino acids. With 6 bases clipped from V and 9 bases from J, the junction kept 9 bases outside the gene matches. The CDR3 sequence: CASRDAGGRGEQFF. DNA for the CDR3: TGTGCCAGCAGAGACGCGGGGGGGAGGGGTGAGCAGTTCTTC.

The chain is built from TRBV9 and TRBJ1-1; D remains ambiguous. V lost 1 base and J lost 4, with 8 bases in between. Germline V gene sequence: CDR1 SGDLS, CDR2 YYNGEE. The CDR3 has 13 residues. CDR3: CASSVSPGTEAFF. CDR3 coding DNA: TGTGCCAGCAGCGTAAGTCCAGGCACTGAAGCTTTCTTT.

The V gene is TRBV6-5, the J gene TRBJ1-2, with 7 bases identical to TRBD1. J lost 5 bases, V lost 5 bases, and 11 bases had no gene match. From germline, CDR1 is MNHEY and CDR2 SVGAGI. This CDR3 is built from 15 residues. The CDR3 region is CASSPPGQRGYGYTF. Here the CDR3 DNA reads TGTGCCAGCAGTCCCCCGGGACAGAGGGGATATGGCTACACCTTC.

To note about this clone: A junction end diverges from the germline sequence, so it may reflect a read error. This chain uses TRBV27 with TRBJ1-2, with D perhaps matching TRBD1 (5 bases). In germline, CDR1 is MNHEY, CDR2 SMNVEV (reference sequence). The CDR3 loop spans 15 amino acids. DNA of the CDR3: TGTGCCAGCAGTCCTGAATACAGGTGGAACTATGGCTACCCCTTC. This codes for CASSPEYRWNYGYPF.

The rearrangement uses TRBV18 and TRBJ2-5, with D unclear. The CDR3 sequence is 14 residues long. In germline, CDR1 is KGHSH, CDR2 LQKENI. V shed 0 bases and J shed 5 bases, with 10 bases lying between them. CDR3 nucleotides: TGTGCCAGCTCACCACCTCCTAGTTTGGAGACCCAGTACTTC. Amino acid sequence: CASSPPPSLETQYF.

CDR3 bases: TGTGCCAGCAGCTTGAATATCCTAGCGGGAGGCTTAGAGACCCAGTACTTC. Translated: CASSLNILAGGLETQYF. J is TRBJ2-5 and V is TRBV5-4; 11 bases agree with TRBD2. The CDR3 is 17 residues long. Germline CDR1 reads SGHNT; CDR2 reads YYREEE (reference sequence). The J segment lost 4 bases and the V segment lost 1 base, leaving 9 bases of the junction unmatched.

The J gene is TRBJ2-5, the V gene TRBV30; tentative D call: TRBD1 (6 bases). Trimming took 0 bases from V and 0 from J, leaving 11 bases between them. CDR3 length: 15 residues. CDR1 is GTSNPN, CDR2 SVGIG, per germline (reference sequence). The CDR3 DNA sequence: TGTGCCTGGAGTGTAGATAGGACAGACCAAGAGACCCAGTACTTC. This codes for CAWSVDRTDQETQYF. The full variable domain, completed using reference TRBV30 and TRBJ2-5, is SQTIHQWPATLVQPVGSPLSLECTVEGTSNPNLYWYRQAAGRGLQLLFYSVGIGQISSEVPQNLSASRPQDRQFILSSKKLLLSDSGFYLCAWSVDRTDQETQYFGPGTRLLVL.

The chain employs TRBV7-9 and TRBJ2-7; tentatively, D is TRBD2 (6 bases). This CDR3 comprises 14 residues. V lost 6 bases, J lost 4 bases, and 16 bases lay in between. Germline CDR1 and CDR2: SEHNR and FQNEAQ (reference sequence). This CDR3 reads CASSRTGGVYEQYF. As DNA, the CDR3 is TGTGCCAGCAGTCGTACCGGCGGGGTATACGAGCAGTACTTC.